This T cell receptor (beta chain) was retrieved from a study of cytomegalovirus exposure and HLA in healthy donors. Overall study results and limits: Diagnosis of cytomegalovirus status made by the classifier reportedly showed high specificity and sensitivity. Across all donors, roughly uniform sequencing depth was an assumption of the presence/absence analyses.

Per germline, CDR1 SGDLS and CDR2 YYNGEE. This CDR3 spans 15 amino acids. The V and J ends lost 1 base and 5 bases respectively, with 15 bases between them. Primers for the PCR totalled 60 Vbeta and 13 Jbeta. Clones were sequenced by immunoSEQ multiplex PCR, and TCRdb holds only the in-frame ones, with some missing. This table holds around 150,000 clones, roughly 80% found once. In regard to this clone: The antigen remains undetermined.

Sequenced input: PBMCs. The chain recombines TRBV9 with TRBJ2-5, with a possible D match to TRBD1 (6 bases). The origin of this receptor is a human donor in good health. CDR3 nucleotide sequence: TGTGCCAGCAGCGTAAAACAGGGAGTGGAGGAGACCCAGTACTTC. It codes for CASSVKQGVEETQYF.